Listed here is a single TCR beta chain. The antigen remains undetermined. This specimen belongs to a study of post-analysis software for immune sequencing data. General observations from the study: In patients, TRBV5-6, TRBV5-1 and TRBV20-1 belonged to five TRBV segments found more frequently than in controls.

CDR3 length: 13 amino acids. In germline, CDR1 is SGHRS, CDR2 YFSETQ. Germline trimming cut 2 bases from V and 7 bases from J; bases unmatched to any gene: 1. Included in the TCR beta cDNA libraries were unique molecular identifiers. cDNA molecules numbering about 470,000 came from approximately 1 to 10 million T cells. TCRdb re-called the PCR reads through MiXCR, storing one row per CDR3 protein. The table lists 450,000 to 700,000 distinct CDR3 sequences, roughly 40% of them singletons, with around 1.7% in the top ten. The receptor's source is a girl under 18 with multiple sclerosis. The rearrangement joins TRBV5-1 to TRBJ2-4; 9 bases are shared with TRBD1. The sequencing sample was made of blood. The CDR3 reads CASSFGQGNIQYF. CDR3 nucleotides: TGCGCCAGCAGCTTTGGACAGGGGAACATTCAGTACTTC.